A selection of T cell receptor beta chains follows, all from one sample in a study of blood T cell repertoires in COVID-19. Generated by immunoSEQ multiplex PCR, the TCRdb table keeps only in-frame clones and is missing some. The table includes around 110,000 clones, less than 90% detected once. Source material: peripheral blood. These receptors all stem from a human donor in a cohort sampled during active COVID-19. The CDR3 runs from the conserved cysteine through the conserved F or W. The D gene is left open where the match is weak. Clone size is given for some rows only: seen once, a few or many times, or a class if the clone is expanded.

.,TRBD1,TRBV6-5,TRBJ1-5,TGTGCCAGCAGATCTCGACAGGGCGGCAATCAGCCCCAGCATTTT,CASRSRQGGNQPQHF
.,TRBD1,TRBV28,TRBJ2-1,TGTGCCAGCAGTACTCTCGGGACAGGGGGCAGGAATGAGCAGTTCTTC,CASSTLGTGGRNEQFF
.,TRBD1,TRBV6-2/TRBV6-3,TRBJ2-6,TGTGCCAGCAGTTACTTAATGGGACAGGTCAACTCTGGGGCCAACGTCCTGACTTTC,CASSYLMGQVNSGANVLTF
once,.,TRBV18,TRBJ1-2,TGTGCCAGCTCCCGCGGGGGGGGCGAAGACTATGGCTACACCTTC,CASSRGGGEDYGYTF
.,TRBD1,TRBV6-6,TRBJ1-5,TGTGCCAGCAGTTCGACAGGGGCTCAGCCCCAGCATTTT,CASSSTGAQPQHF
.,.,TRBV6-5,TRBJ1-1,TGTGCCAGCACCCGAGGGAGTGGTGAAGCTTTCTTT,CASTRGSGEAFF
few,.,TRBV7-6,TRBJ1-6,TGTGCCAGCAGGCCCGGGTCCTCCTATAATTCACCCCTCCACTTT,CASRPGSSYNSPLHF
.,TRBD2,TRBV5-6,TRBJ2-5,TGTGCCAGCAGCTTCGGACTAGCGGGTCAAGAGACCCAGTACTTC,CASSFGLAGQETQYF
once,TRBD1,TRBV28,TRBJ1-4,TGTGCCAGCAGTTTAAGGGGCACCGGACAGGACCGAAAACTGTTTTTT,CASSLRGTGQDRKLFF
once,.,TRBV19,TRBJ2-4,TGTGCCAGTAGCACCTTTATGACAGTTCTAGCCAAAAACATTCAGTACTTC,CASSTFMTVLAKNIQYF
.,.,TRBV27,TRBJ1-1,TGTGCCAGCAGTCCCGGACAGCTCTTGAACACTGAAGCTTTCTTT,CASSPGQLLNTEAFF
.,TRBD1,TRBV19,TRBJ2-1,TGTGCCAGTAGTCGACAGGGGGCGGCCCCTGAGCAGTTCTTC,CASSRQGAAPEQFF
few,TRBD1,TRBV7-9,TRBJ2-1,TGTGCCAGCAGCACGATTCGGGCCGGGACAGGGCAAGGCGAGCAGTTCTTC,CASSTIRAGTGQGEQFF
.,TRBD2,TRBV9,TRBJ2-5,TGTGCCAGCAGCGGAGGACTAGCGGGAGGGGTAGAGACCCAGTACTTC,CASSGGLAGGVETQYF
few,TRBD1,TRBV18,TRBJ1-2,TGTGCCAGCTCACCTGGACAGGGGTGGTCTGGCTACACCTTC,CASSPGQGWSGYTF
.,TRBD2,TRBV4-1,TRBJ2-5,TGCGCCAGCGCGCCGGGACTAGCGGGAGAGACCCAGTACTTC,CASAPGLAGETQYF
.,.,TRBV2,TRBJ1-1,TGTGCCAGCAGCTGGGGGAGGGACACTGAAGCTTTCTTT,CASSWGRDTEAFF
few,TRBD1,TRBV3-1/TRBV3-2,TRBJ1-5,TGTGCCAGCAGCTCAGACAGGGCTAGCAATCAGCCCCAGCATTTT,CASSSDRASNQPQHF
.,.,TRBV7-2,TRBJ1-1,TGTGCCAGCAGCTTAGACGGTTTAACTGAAGCTTTCTTT,CASSLDGLTEAFF
.,.,TRBV29-1,TRBJ2-2,TGCAGCGTTGATGTCCAGAGGACCGGGGAGCTGTTTTTT,CSVDVQRTGELFF
.,TRBD2,TRBV11-2,TRBJ2-1,TGTGCCAGCAGCCCCAGAGTGGGACTAGCGGGCTACAATGAGCAGTTCTTC,CASSPRVGLAGYNEQFF
.,TRBD2,TRBV5-1,TRBJ2-5,TGCGCCAGCAGAAGTAGCGGGAACGGGGAGACCCAGTACTTC,CASRSSGNGETQYF
.,TRBD1,TRBV7-6,TRBJ2-7,TGTGCCAGCAGCTTAGGGTCCAGGGGGCGCGGTTACGAGCAGTACTTC,CASSLGSRGRGYEQYF
few,TRBD1,TRBV4-3,TRBJ2-3,TGCGCCAGCAGCCTTGGACAGGGGAGTACAGATACGCAGTATTTT,CASSLGQGSTDTQYF
.,TRBD2,TRBV12-3/TRBV12-4,TRBJ2-3,TGTGCCAGCAGCAGACTAGCGACAGATACGCAGTATTTT,CASSRLATDTQYF
.,.,TRBV5-1,TRBJ1-6,TGCGCCAGCAGAACACAGAATAATTCACCCCTCCACTTT,CASRTQNNSPLHF
.,TRBD1,TRBV6-2/TRBV6-3,TRBJ1-2,TGTGCCAGCAGTCAGATGGGGACAGCTAACTATGGCTACACCTTC,CASSQMGTANYGYTF
.,TRBD2,TRBV7-3,TRBJ2-2,TGTGCCAGCAGCTTGACTAGCGGGAACACCGGGGAGCTGTTTTTT,CASSLTSGNTGELFF
.,.,TRBV6-5,TRBJ1-2,TGTGCCAGCAGGACAGATCCCTATGGCTACACCTTC,CASRTDPYGYTF
.,.,TRBV18,TRBJ2-2,TGTGCCACCTCGTTAGGGCCCCCAGGGGCCGCGAACACCGGGGAGCTGTTTTTT,CATSLGPPGAANTGELFF
.,TRBD1,TRBV24-1,TRBJ1-1,TGTGCCACCAGGGGGACAGGGAACACTGAAGCTTTCTTT,CATRGTGNTEAFF
.,TRBD2,TRBV7-9,TRBJ2-5,TGTGCCAGCAACTCCCCAAGTAGCGGGTTTCAAGAGACCCAGTACTTC,CASNSPSSGFQETQYF
.,.,TRBV6-4,TRBJ2-7,TGTGCCAGCATTCGGAATAGCGGATACGAGCAGTACTTC,CASIRNSGYEQYF
.,TRBD1,TRBV5-1,TRBJ2-1,TGCGCCAGCAGCCTGGGACAGAAGTACAATGAGCAGTTCTTC,CASSLGQKYNEQFF
once,.,TRBV4-3,TRBJ2-7,TGCGCCAGCAGCCAAGATTCCGGGACCTACGAGCAGTACTTC,CASSQDSGTYEQYF
few,TRBD2,TRBV9,TRBJ2-2,TGTGCCAGCAGCGTAGCGGGTAGCGGGAGGGCCGGCACCGGGGAGCTGTTTTTT,CASSVAGSGRAGTGELFF
.,TRBD1,TRBV5-1,TRBJ2-5,TGCGCCAGCAGCTTGGGGACAGGGGAGGCGGAGACCCAGTACTTC,CASSLGTGEAETQYF
few,.,TRBV5-4,TRBJ2-7,TGTGCCAGCAGCTGGGACACTAGGCCCCACGAGCAGTACTTC,CASSWDTRPHEQYF
.,.,TRBV15,TRBJ2-7,TGTGCCACTTCCCCTGGAGGGAGTTTATCCTACGAGCAGTACTTC,CATSPGGSLSYEQYF
.,.,TRBV6-5,TRBJ1-4,TGTGCCAGCACCCCAGTTGCAACTAATGAAAAACTGTTTTTT,CASTPVATNEKLFF
.,TRBD1,TRBV20-1,TRBJ2-2,TGCAGTGCGAGTAGACAGGGAAACACCGGGGAGCTGTTTTTT,CSASRQGNTGELFF
.,.,TRBV29-1,TRBJ1-1,TGCAGCGTTGGCCTAGGAGGCGGGAACACTGAAGCTTTCTTT,CSVGLGGGNTEAFF